The 14 T cell receptor beta chains presented below share a single source sample, sequenced in a study of cytomegalovirus exposure and HLA in healthy donors. Use of 60 Vbeta and 13 Jbeta primers characterized the PCR. Sequencing was performed with immunoSEQ multiplex PCR; in TCRdb, only in-frame clones are kept and a portion is missing. The sample carries about 150,000 clones, 68% recorded once. Sequencing was carried out using PBMCs. Source of these receptors: a man aged 25 to 40 in good health and CMV-seropositive.

The rearrangement links TRBV6-1 to TRBJ2-7, with 8 positions matching TRBD1. V was pared by 6 bases and J by 3 bases, with 10 bases of the junction left unmatched. This CDR3 is built from 15 residues. Germline-derived CDR1 and CDR2 are MNHNS and SASEGT. DNA of the CDR3: TGTGCCAGCAGCGTTAGACAGGGGCCTGTCTACGAGCAGTACTTC. Translating gives CASSVRQGPVYEQYF.

The rearrangement links TRBV9 to TRBJ2-7, with D possibly TRBD2 on 6 matching bases. V was shortened by 6 bases and J by 5 bases, with 15 bases between the two germline ends. This CDR3 has 13 residues. CDR1 SGDLS and CDR2 YYNGEE come from the germline V gene. CDR3 bases: TGTGCCAGCAACCCCGGGGGTCGGGACGAGCAGTACTTC. It is translated as CASNPGGRDEQYF.

The chain combines TRBV19 with TRBJ1-4, with a possible D match to TRBD1 (6 bases). The CDR3 sequence is 15 residues long. Germline V gives CDR1 LNHDA, CDR2 SQIVND (reference sequence). With 6 bases removed from V and 7 bases from J, the gap between germline ends came to 18 bases. CDR3 region: CASSLPTGLAEKLFF. The CDR3 DNA follows: TGTGCCAGTAGCCTACCCACAGGGTTGGCTGAAAAACTGTTTTTT.

A remark on this clone: A read error may produce the germline difference seen at one junction end. This chain joins TRBV4-1 and TRBJ1-2; unclear D gene. CDR1 and CDR2 from the germline V gene are MGHRA and YSYEKL. The CDR3 contains 13 residues. The CDR3 loop is CASSRGDDDGYTF. The DNA of the CDR3 is TGTGCCAGCAGCCGCGGGGATGACGATGGCTACACCTTC.

V usage is TRBV9 and J usage is TRBJ2-1, with D tentatively TRBD2 (6 bases). CDR1 SGDLS and CDR2 YYNGEE come from the germline V gene. V lost 0 bases to trimming and J lost 5 bases, with 15 bases between them. The CDR3 has 16 amino acids. CDR3 amino acids: CASSVAPGGANNEQFF. The CDR3 DNA sequence: TGTGCCAGCAGCGTAGCTCCGGGCGGGGCTAACAATGAGCAGTTCTTC.

V gene TRBV30 combines with J gene TRBJ2-3; tentative D call: TRBD2 (6 bases). CDR1 GTSNPN and CDR2 SVGIG come from the germline V gene (reference sequence). The CDR3 is made up of 16 amino acids. Trimming took off 5 bases at V and 0 bases at J, with 18 bases between the two ends. CDR3 protein: CAWGGAPSESTDTQYF. In nucleotides, the CDR3 is TGTGCCTGGGGTGGGGCCCCTAGCGAGAGCACAGATACGCAGTATTTT. Combining the CDR3 with reference TRBV30 and TRBJ2-3 gives the whole variable domain SQTIHQWPATLVQPVGSPLSLECTVEGTSNPNLYWYRQAAGRGLQLLFYSVGIGQISSEVPQNLSASRPQDRQFILSSKKLLLSDSGFYLCAWGGAPSESTDTQYFGPGTRLTVL.

The chain carries TRBV7-3 and TRBJ1-1, with TRBD1 identical over 9 bases. The CDR3 length is 18 residues. CDR1 is SGHTA, CDR2 FQGTGA, per germline. The V gene end was trimmed by 0 bases and the J gene end by 3 bases; junction bases not matched to a gene: 11. This chain's CDR3 is CASSLTGTGSRRDTEAFF. DNA of the CDR3: TGTGCCAGCAGCTTAACTGGGACAGGGAGCCGTCGCGACACTGAAGCTTTCTTT.

The V call is TRBV6-5, the J call TRBJ1-1; 8 bases are a match to TRBD1. From germline, CDR1 is MNHEY and CDR2 SVGAGI. J gave up 6 bases and V 5 bases, and 5 bases lay outside the gene matches. The CDR3 length is 13 residues. CDR3 residues: CASSGQGFAEAFF. The CDR3, as DNA: TGTGCCAGCAGTGGACAGGGCTTTGCTGAAGCTTTCTTT.

This chain connects TRBV4-1 to TRBJ2-5, with TRBD2 matching over 7 bases. TRBJ2-7 matches the DNA end more closely, so the J call is doubtful. Germline V gene data show CDR1 as MGHRA and CDR2 as YSYEKL. This CDR3 has 15 residues. The CDR3 DNA follows: TGCGCCAGCAGCCAAGGAACTAGCGCCGATTACGAGCAGTACTTC. Amino acids: CASSQGTSADYEQYF.

V and J are TRBV27 and TRBJ2-7; perhaps TRBD1 as D (5 bases). This CDR3 contains 18 residues. Trimming removed 4 bases at V and 0 bases at J, with 22 bases between. In germline, CDR1 is MNHEY, CDR2 SMNVEV (reference sequence). The CDR3 here is CASSYQGLRGIGSYEQYF. The CDR3 DNA sequence: TGTGCCAGCAGTTACCAGGGTCTAAGAGGTATTGGCTCCTACGAGCAGTACTTC.

V gene TRBV9 combines with J gene TRBJ2-3, with TRBD2 matching 7 bases. CDR3 size: 16 residues. Germline CDR1 reads SGDLS; CDR2 reads YYNGEE. The junction had 4 bases not matched to a gene; V was cut back by 0 bases and J by 0 bases. The CDR3 sequence: CASSVAGDYSTDTQYF. CDR3 DNA: TGTGCCAGCAGCGTAGCCGGGGACTATAGCACAGATACGCAGTATTTT. Looking up the rest from reference TRBV9 and TRBJ2-3 gives the full variable domain: DSGVTQTPKHLITATGQRVTLRCSPRSGDLSVYWYQQSLDQGLQFLIQYYNGEERAKGNILERFSAQQFPDLHSELNLSSLELGDSALYFCASSVAGDYSTDTQYFGPGTRLTVL.

The chain carries TRBV19 and TRBJ2-5; 9 bases are shared with TRBD2. V gave up 0 bases and J gave up 7 bases; unmatched junction bases: 3. From germline, CDR1 is LNHDA and CDR2 SQIVND (reference sequence). The CDR3 is 14 residues long. CDR3 in amino acids: CASSIDLAGRTQYF. The CDR3 DNA is TGTGCCAGTAGTATAGATCTAGCGGGAAGGACCCAGTACTTC.

The chain joins TRBV28 to TRBJ2-1, with TRBD2 as a possible D gene (6 bases). V dropped 6 bases and J dropped 6 bases, with 12 bases sitting between them. The germline V gene encodes CDR1 MDHEN and CDR2 SYDVKM. CDR3 length: 13 amino acids. CDR3 sequence reads: CASSPSGVNEQFF. The CDR3 DNA follows: TGTGCCAGCAGCCCATCGGGGGTCAATGAGCAGTTCTTC.

This chain connects TRBV7-6 to TRBJ2-1; 9 bases fit TRBD2. With 4 bases clipped from V and 9 bases from J, the junction kept 19 bases outside the gene matches. This CDR3 has 18 residues. The germline V gene has CDR1 SGHVS and CDR2 FNYEAQ. The CDR3 sequence: CASSYPTTQGSGRLEQFF. CDR3 nucleotide sequence: TGTGCCAGCAGCTACCCAACGACCCAGGGAAGCGGGAGGCTTGAGCAGTTCTTC.